What follows is one T cell receptor (beta chain) and its context. No antigen is known for it. This sample stems from a study of T cell repertoires in cytomegalovirus infection. Study in general: It was the public TCR beta signatures that indicated both CMV infection and matching HLA type.

Germline lookup yields CDR1 KGHSH and CDR2 LQKENI. CDR3 length equals 15 residues. The J segment lost 10 bases and the V segment lost 2 bases, leaving 10 bases of the junction unmatched. Study results and limitations: The study identified carriers of CMV plus the relevant HLA from cumulative public TCR beta family frequency.

TCRdb processed the reads anew with MiXCR; each CDR3 protein has one entry. The data contain about 140,000 distinct CDR3 sequences, 5.5% to 7% of them singletons. The sample was PBMCs. The chain employs TRBV18 and TRBJ1-3, with 8 bases lining up with TRBD1. The clonotype was recovered from a human donor in good health (CMV status not recorded). Some clones in this sample may be carry-over from other donors' samples. The CDR3 DNA sequence: TGTGCCAGCTCACCAACGGACAGGGATCGACGTACCATATATTTT. This gives the protein CASSPTDRDRRTIYF. Full variable domain (remainder filled in from reference TRBV18 and TRBJ1-3): NAGVMQNPRHLVRRRGQEARLRCSPMKGHSHVYWYRQLPEEGLKFMVYLQKENIIDESGMPKERFSAEFPKEGPSILRIQQVVRGDSAAYFCASSPTDRDRRTIYFGEGSWLTVV.